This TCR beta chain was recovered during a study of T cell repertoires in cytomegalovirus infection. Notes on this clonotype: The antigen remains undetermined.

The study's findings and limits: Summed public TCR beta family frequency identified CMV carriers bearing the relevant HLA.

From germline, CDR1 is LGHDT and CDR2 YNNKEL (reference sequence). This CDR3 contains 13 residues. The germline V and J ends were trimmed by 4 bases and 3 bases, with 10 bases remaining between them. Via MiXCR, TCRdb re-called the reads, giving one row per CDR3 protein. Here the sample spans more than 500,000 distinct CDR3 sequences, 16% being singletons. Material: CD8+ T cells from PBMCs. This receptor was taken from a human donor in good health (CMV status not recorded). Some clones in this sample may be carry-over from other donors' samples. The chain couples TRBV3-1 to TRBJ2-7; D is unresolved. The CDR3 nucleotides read TGTGCCAGCAGCCGACTCCAGGACTACGAGCAGTACTTC. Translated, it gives CASSRLQDYEQYF.